This entry lists 6 T cell receptor beta chains sequenced from one sample in a study of T cells in Graves' hyperthyroidism and ophthalmopathy. Amplification targeted TCR beta CDR3 regions from RNA transcripts. TCR CDR3 regions were first amplified by RT-PCR with HTBI primers. TCRdb used MiXCR to reprocess the multiplex PCR reads, holding one entry per CDR3 protein. The sample consists of about 320,000 distinct CDR3 sequences, roughly 17% of them appearing once. The material sequenced was blood. The receptors were sampled from a young man with Graves' hyperthyroidism.

This clonotype appeared many times. This chain joins TRBV14 and TRBJ2-1; D not resolved. Between the trimmed V and J ends, which lost 2 bases and 8 bases, there was a span of 10 bases. The CDR3 length is 13 residues. The germline V gene encodes CDR1 SGHDN and CDR2 FVKESK. Here the CDR3 DNA reads TGTGCCAGCAGCCAAAGGATGAGACATGAGCAGTTCTTC. As protein: CASSQRMRHEQFF.

This sequence joins TRBV12-3 or TRBV12-4 and TRBJ1-1; tentatively, D is TRBD1 (6 bases). Trimming stripped 6 bases from V and 1 base from J, with 12 bases between. The CDR3 spans 14 residues. For the CDR3, the DNA is TGTGCCAGCAGGGGAGGGGGGGGGAACACTGAAGCTTTCTTT. This gives the protein CASRGGGGNTEAFF.

This clonotype was recorded many times. The chain combines TRBV11-2 with TRBJ2-5; 7 nucleotides line up with TRBD2. The CDR3 is made up of 15 amino acids. CDR1 and CDR2 from the germline V gene are SGHAT and FQNNGV. J was trimmed by 2 bases and V by 5 bases; bases with no gene match: 8. The CDR3 coding sequence is TGTGCCAGCAGCCCCGACTGGGGGGGGCAAGAGACCCAGTACTTC. It is translated as CASSPDWGGQETQYF. The whole variable domain, remainder taken from reference TRBV11-2 and TRBJ2-5, is EAGVAQSPRYKIIEKRQSVAFWCNPISGHATLYWYQQILGQGPKLLIQFQNNGVVDDSQLPKDRFSAERLKGVDSTLKIQPAKLEDSAVYLCASSPDWGGQETQYFGPGTRLLVL.

Written as DNA, the CDR3 is TGTGCCAGCAGCTTTCAAGGGCTCAACACCATATATTTT. Translating it yields CASSFQGLNTIYF. V is TRBV7-6 and J is TRBJ1-3; no definite D call. Germline V gene sequence: CDR1 SGHVS, CDR2 FNYEAQ. This CDR3 is 13 amino acids long. V lost 3 bases, J lost 7 bases, and 10 bases lay in between.

The V call is TRBV29-1, the J call TRBJ2-2; D is undetermined. This CDR3 is 12 amino acids long. The V end lost 4 bases, the J end lost 3 bases, and 6 bases lay between the germline ends. Germline V gene sequence: CDR1 SQVTM, CDR2 ANQGSEA. The CDR3 loop is CSVASDTGELFF. DNA for the CDR3: TGCAGCGTTGCTTCGGACACCGGGGAGCTGTTTTTT.

This clonotype was picked up many times. The chain recombines TRBV20-1 with TRBJ2-5, with 9 bases fitting TRBD2. The germline V gene encodes CDR1 DFQATT and CDR2 SNEGSKA (reference sequence). V lost 2 bases, J lost 1 base, and 8 bases stayed unmatched. The CDR3 runs to 16 residues. CDR3 in DNA: TGCAGTGCTAGAATCCTAGCGGGACGGTTCCAAGAGACCCAGTACTTC. It is translated as CSARILAGRFQETQYF.